This T cell receptor (beta chain) was sequenced for a study of blood T cells in healthy people across ages. Germline V lookup: CDR1 SGHVS, CDR2 FQNEAQ. CDR3 length equals 13 residues. Trimming left V 5 bases short and J 8 bases short, with 16 bases between. Overall study results and limits: Whereas aged donors had fewer naive CD4+ cells, long-lived donors had more of them and higher diversity.

A second PCR of 7 to 11 cycles used a sample-barcoded 5' primer and a J-beta primer mix. MiXCR was run by TCRdb on the 5' RACE reads, yielding one entry per CDR3 protein. This table has some 1.4 million distinct CDR3 sequences, 42% appearing once. A word on this clonotype: Its antigen is currently unknown.

Sequences were obtained from blood. The TCR originated in a woman aged 18-29 years in good health. The chain links TRBV7-8 to TRBJ2-7; weak D call: TRBD2 (6 bases). CDR3 sequence reads: CASSGDLSPQQYF. The DNA of the CDR3 is TGTGCCAGCAGCGGGGACTTGTCTCCTCAGCAGTACTTC.